The 32 T cell receptor beta chains below were found in one sample sequenced in a study of CD8+ T cells in alopecia areata. RNA was isolated and reverse transcribed to cDNA, the sequencing template. Clones were sequenced by immunoSEQ multiplex PCR, and TCRdb holds only the in-frame ones, with some missing. The sample has under 250,000 clones; approximately 52% are singletons. The sequencing used CD4+ T cells sorted from blood, collected at week 0. The receptors originated from a human donor with alopecia areata.

This clone was seen a single time. The rearrangement joins TRBV29-1 to TRBJ1-5; D possibly corresponds to TRBD1 (5 bases). V dropped 4 bases and J dropped 6 bases, with 13 bases sitting between them. Germline V gene lookup returns CDR1 SQVTM and CDR2 ANQGSEA. The length of the CDR3 is 13 residues. The CDR3 DNA reads as TGCAGCGTTGGTGGCAGGGCAGGTCAGCCCCAGCATTTT. Amino acids: CSVGGRAGQPQHF.

The chain has TRBV7-9 and TRBJ2-7; 7 bases are a match to TRBD1. Unmatched junction bases numbered 10, after V lost 1 base and J lost 7 bases. This CDR3 region has 15 residues. In germline, CDR1 is SEHNR, CDR2 FQNEAQ (reference sequence). The CDR3 DNA reads TGTGCCAGCAGCTTAGAGTACAGGGGAAGAGGGGAGCAGTACTTC. Translated: CASSLEYRGRGEQYF.

The chain couples TRBV9 to TRBJ1-5, with D possibly TRBD1 on 5 matching bases. This CDR3 comprises 13 residues. Between the trimmed V and J ends, which lost 4 bases and 7 bases, there was a span of 12 bases. Germline CDR1 SGDLS, CDR2 YYNGEE. In DNA, the CDR3 is TGTGCCAGCAGCCCTGGGCAGGGACAGCCCCAGCATTTT. It translates to CASSPGQGQPQHF.

V usage is TRBV7-3 and J usage is TRBJ1-1; D gene ambiguous. CDR3 length: 14 residues. The germline V and J ends were trimmed by 2 bases and 4 bases, with 11 bases remaining between them. Germline V lookup: CDR1 SGHTA, CDR2 FQGTGA. The CDR3 DNA is TGTGCCAGCAGCTTAGGTGGGGATAGCACTGAAGCTTTCTTT. This codes for CASSLGGDSTEAFF.

This clone was seen only a few times. The V gene is TRBV5-1, the J gene TRBJ2-1, with 7 bases fitting TRBD1. Germline loops: CDR1 SGHRS, CDR2 YFSETQ. V trimming: 4 bases; J trimming: 6 bases; junction bases outside the gene matches: 4. The CDR3 runs 13 residues. The CDR3 bases are TGCGCCAGCAGCCCGGGACAGCTCAATGAGCAGTTCTTC. Its translation: CASSPGQLNEQFF.

The chain combines TRBV5-1 with TRBJ2-7; unclear D gene. CDR3 length: 11 residues. Per the germline V gene, CDR1 is SGHRS and CDR2 is YFSETQ. The V and J ends lost 4 bases and 7 bases respectively, with 9 bases between them. CDR3 loop: CASSLTKEQYF. The CDR3 DNA is TGCGCCAGCAGCCTCACTAAGGAGCAGTACTTC. Using reference TRBV5-1 and TRBJ2-7 for the parts outside the CDR3, the full variable domain is KAGVTQTPRYLIKTRGQQVTLSCSPISGHRSVSWYQQTPGQGLQFLFEYFSETQRNKGNFPGRFSGRQFSNSRSEMNVSTLELGDSALYLCASSLTKEQYFGPGTRLTVT.

The rearrangement links TRBV5-1 to TRBJ2-3, with 7 bases that match TRBD1. The CDR3 has 14 residues. With 3 bases clipped from V and 4 bases from J, the junction kept 5 bases outside the gene matches. Germline loops: CDR1 SGHRS, CDR2 YFSETQ. The CDR3 sequence: CASSSPGGPDTQYF. Written as DNA, the CDR3 is TGCGCCAGCAGCTCTCCAGGGGGACCAGATACGCAGTATTTT.

The chain has TRBV2 and TRBJ2-1; possible D gene TRBD2, 6 bases. Per the germline V gene, CDR1 is SNHLY and CDR2 is FYNNEI. The V gene lost 5 bases and the J gene lost 6 bases, with 11 bases spanning the gap. There are 13 residues in the CDR3. CDR3 bases: TGTGCCAGCAGTTACCGGCGGGGCAATGAGCAGTTCTTC. Residues: CASSYRRGNEQFF.

This chain joins TRBV10-3 and TRBJ2-7; 7 bases map to TRBD1. Germline trimming cut 10 bases from V and 2 bases from J; bases unmatched to any gene: 8. The CDR3 extends over 13 amino acids. The V gene's germline CDR1 is ENHRY and CDR2 SYGVKD. CDR3 amino acids: CATAPGQTYEQYF. CDR3 DNA: TGTGCCACTGCCCCGGGACAGACCTACGAGCAGTACTTC.

This sequence joins TRBV2 and TRBJ2-7; D call uncertain. CDR3 length: 11 amino acids. V lost 6 bases to trimming and J lost 4 bases, with 7 bases between them. Germline V gives CDR1 SNHLY, CDR2 FYNNEI. CDR3 region: CASRAGYEQYF. CDR3 coding DNA: TGTGCCAGCAGGGCAGGTTACGAGCAGTACTTC.

The chain joins TRBV5-6 to TRBJ1-2; tentative D call: TRBD1 (6 bases). Trimming took 4 bases from V and 6 from J, leaving 16 bases between them. The CDR3 contains 14 residues. The germline CDR1 and CDR2 sequences are SGHDT and YYEEEE. This CDR3 reads CASSPGAGWDGYTF. CDR3 in DNA: TGTGCCAGCAGCCCGGGGGCGGGTTGGGATGGCTACACCTTC.

The CDR3 DNA follows: TGCGCCAGCAGCCCGAGAGGGGGCTATCAGCCCCAGCATTTT. Its protein is CASSPRGGYQPQHF. The V call is TRBV5-1, the J call TRBJ1-5; 7 bases line up with TRBD1. The germline V gene has CDR1 SGHRS and CDR2 YFSETQ. Trimming at V came to 4 bases and at J to 5 bases, leaving 6 bases not matched to a gene. The CDR3 is made up of 14 amino acids.

The V and J genes are TRBV7-6 and TRBJ1-2; D gene uncertain. Between the trimmed V and J ends, which lost 1 base and 3 bases, there was a span of 12 bases. CDR1 SGHVS and CDR2 FNYEAQ come from the germline V gene. The CDR3 extends over 15 amino acids. CDR3 region: CASSLDPTGDYGYTF. The CDR3 DNA reads TGTGCCAGCAGCTTAGATCCGACCGGCGACTATGGCTACACCTTC.

In its sample, this clone was seen a few times. The chain has TRBV6-1 and TRBJ2-4; maybe TRBD1 (6 bases). Germline V gives CDR1 MNHNS, CDR2 SASEGT. There are 13 residues in the CDR3. V was cut by 6 bases and J by 0 bases, with 6 bases left in between. The CDR3 bases are TGTGCCAGCAGAGGGGGAGCCAAAAACATTCAGTACTTC. Translating it yields CASRGGAKNIQYF.

The V call is TRBV11-2, the J call TRBJ2-7; unclear D gene. Per germline, CDR1 SGHAT and CDR2 FQNNGV. Trimming took off 3 bases at V and 1 base at J, with 4 bases between the two ends. The length of the CDR3 is 12 residues. The CDR3 sequence is CASSFRSYEQYF. CDR3 in DNA: TGTGCCAGCAGCTTTAGGTCCTACGAGCAGTACTTC.

There are a few counts of this clone. The chain links TRBV14 to TRBJ2-5; D not resolved. Germline CDR1 and CDR2: SGHDN and FVKESK. The CDR3 spans 13 residues. V shed 3 bases and J shed 2 bases, with 7 bases lying between them. For the CDR3, the DNA is TGTGCCAGCAGCCACTCTGCGCAAGAGACCCAGTACTTC. Translating gives CASSHSAQETQYF.

V usage is TRBV6-5 and J usage is TRBJ1-2; D gene unclear. The V and J ends lost 4 bases and 8 bases respectively, with 11 bases between them. Per germline, CDR1 MNHEY and CDR2 SVGAGI. The CDR3 has 12 residues. For the CDR3, the DNA is TGTGCCAGCAGTTTGCGGGGAGGAGGCTACACCTTC. It yields the protein CASSLRGGGYTF.

The chain has TRBV15 and TRBJ2-7; TRBD1 agrees at 8 bases. CDR3 size: 15 residues. V was pared by 1 base and J by 4 bases, with 6 bases of the junction left unmatched. Looked up from germline, CDR1 is LNHNV and CDR2 is YYDKDF (reference sequence). CDR3 sequence: CATSRVGQGAYEQYF. CDR3 sequence (DNA): TGTGCCACCAGCAGAGTAGGGCAGGGGGCTTACGAGCAGTACTTC.

This clone showed up just a few times. The rearrangement uses TRBV2 and TRBJ1-5; D gene uncertain. CDR1 is SNHLY and CDR2 is FYNNEI in the germline V gene. V lost 4 bases to trimming and J lost 0 bases, with 10 bases between them. This CDR3 has 15 residues. CDR3 in amino acids: CASSGGGPSNQPQHF. The CDR3 DNA sequence: TGTGCCAGCAGTGGAGGAGGGCCTAGCAATCAGCCCCAGCATTTT.

The chain links TRBV5-4 to TRBJ1-6, with 9 bases lining up with TRBD1. J was trimmed by 7 bases and V by 4 bases; bases with no gene match: 12. The CDR3 sequence is 17 residues long. From germline, CDR1 is SGHNT and CDR2 YYREEE (reference sequence). Here the CDR3 reads CASSLQDRGAINSPLHF. The DNA for the CDR3 is TGTGCCAGCAGCCTACAGGACAGGGGCGCGATCAATTCACCCCTCCACTTT. Full variable domain (outside the CDR3, taken from reference TRBV5-4 and TRBJ1-6): ETGVTQSPTHLIKTRGQQVTLRCSSQSGHNTVSWYQQALGQGPQFIFQYYREEENGRGNFPPRFSGLQFPNYSSELNVNALELDDSALYLCASSLQDRGAINSPLHFGNGTRLTVT.

The rearrangement uses TRBV29-1 and TRBJ1-2; TRBD1 might be the D (6 bases). This CDR3 has 12 residues. Germline V gene sequence: CDR1 SQVTM, CDR2 ANQGSEA. V was pared by 4 bases and J by 2 bases, with 8 bases between. CDR3 loop: CSVAGANYGYTF. In nucleotides, the CDR3 is TGCAGCGTTGCAGGGGCGAACTATGGCTACACCTTC.

This rearrangement joins TRBV29-1 to TRBJ2-3; D gene uncertain. V lost 4 bases, J lost 3 bases, and 5 bases lay in between. The germline gives CDR1 SQVTM, CDR2 ANQGSEA. CDR3 length: 11 amino acids. The CDR3 DNA is TGCAGCGTTGGGGAAACAGATACGCAGTATTTT. It codes for CSVGETDTQYF.

CDR3 DNA sequence: TGTGCCAGCAGTTACCCTTACAGGGGACGGGTGAATTCACCCCTCCACTTT. Translating gives CASSYPYRGRVNSPLHF. The chain links TRBV6-7 to TRBJ1-6; TRBD1 matches at 7 bases. TRBV6-7 is an ORF, and what it does is uncertain. This CDR3 comprises 17 residues. V lost 2 bases to trimming and J lost 7 bases; unmatched junction nucleotides: 11.

This clone was counted only a few times. This chain connects TRBV25-1 to TRBJ2-5; TRBD2 might be the D (5 bases). V lost 8 bases and J 7 bases, leaving 14 bases between the germline ends. The V gene's germline CDR1 is MGHDK and CDR2 SYGVNS. The CDR3 consists of 12 residues. DNA for the CDR3: TGTGCCAGCGTAAGCGGAAAGGGGACCCAGTACTTC. Translated, it gives CASVSGKGTQYF.

The chain couples TRBV6-5 to TRBJ1-5, with TRBD1 matching 9 bases. Per germline, CDR1 MNHEY and CDR2 SVGAGI. V dropped 5 bases and J dropped 1; count of bases not matched to a gene: 0. This CDR3 has 14 residues. Here the CDR3 DNA reads TGTGCCAGCAGTGGACAGGGGAGCAATCAGCCCCAGCATTTT. Translating gives CASSGQGSNQPQHF.

This clone was picked up many times. The rearrangement joins TRBV6-6 to TRBJ2-2, with D possibly being TRBD2 (5 bases). This CDR3 is 14 amino acids long. The V end lost 4 bases, the J end lost 7 bases, and 13 bases lay between the germline ends. CDR1 and CDR2 from the germline V gene are MNHNY and SVGAGI (reference sequence). CDR3: CASSLRARIGELFF. The CDR3 nucleotides read TGTGCCAGCAGTTTGAGGGCGCGGATCGGGGAGCTGTTTTTT.

The chain joins TRBV7-9 to TRBJ1-1, with D maybe TRBD1 (6 bases). Trimming took off 5 bases at V and 11 bases at J, with 21 bases between the two ends. Germline CDR1 and CDR2: SEHNR and FQNEAQ (reference sequence). The CDR3 covers 14 residues. The CDR3 coding sequence is TGTGCCAGCAGCCTACGCCAAGCCCCGGGGGCTGCTTTCTTT. It yields the protein CASSLRQAPGAAFF.

The chain carries TRBV5-1 and TRBJ2-7; 13 positions agree with TRBD2. The germline CDR1 and CDR2 sequences are SGHRS and YFSETQ. V lost 4 bases and J lost 4; bases outside the gene matches: 11. The CDR3 is made up of 17 amino acids. The CDR3 protein is CASSIWTSGSNLYEQYF. DNA of the CDR3: TGCGCCAGCAGCATATGGACTAGCGGGAGTAATTTGTACGAGCAGTACTTC. The full variable domain, completed using reference TRBV5-1 and TRBJ2-7, is KAGVTQTPRYLIKTRGQQVTLSCSPISGHRSVSWYQQTPGQGLQFLFEYFSETQRNKGNFPGRFSGRQFSNSRSEMNVSTLELGDSALYLCASSIWTSGSNLYEQYFGPGTRLTVT.

As to this clone: Since a much larger clone is just one base distant, this may be a read error. Other DNA sequences within the sample encode an identical CDR3. This chain links TRBV7-9 with TRBJ2-7; D is undetermined. CDR1 is SEHNR, CDR2 FQNEAQ, per germline (reference sequence). Between the trimmed V and J ends, which lost 1 base and 2 bases, there was a span of 3 bases. This CDR3 comprises 12 residues. The CDR3 here is CASSLVPYEQYF. DNA of the CDR3: TGTGCCAGCAGCTTAGTCCCCTACGAGCAGTACTTC.

This clone was counted only a few times. The chain combines TRBV29-1 with TRBJ1-2; no clear D. The V end lost 6 bases, the J end lost 4 bases, and 15 bases lay between the germline ends. Germline CDR1 and CDR2: SQVTM and ANQGSEA. The CDR3 is made up of 13 amino acids. The CDR3 sequence is CSVLHEGSYGYTF. Here the CDR3 DNA reads TGCAGCGTGCTACATGAGGGAAGCTATGGCTACACCTTC.

The V call is TRBV27, the J call TRBJ2-5; maybe TRBD2 (6 bases). Germline lookup yields CDR1 MNHEY and CDR2 SMNVEV (reference sequence). The germline V and J ends were trimmed by 6 bases and 0 bases, with 14 bases remaining between them. The CDR3 consists of 15 residues. The CDR3 region is CASRWRGGYQETQYF. CDR3 nucleotides: TGTGCCAGCAGATGGAGGGGCGGTTACCAAGAGACCCAGTACTTC.

This clone was seen a handful of times. J is TRBJ1-2 and V is TRBV7-9; D not certain. The CDR3 contains 14 residues. V lost 6 bases and J 6 bases, leaving 17 bases between the germline ends. From germline, CDR1 is SEHNR and CDR2 FQNEAQ (reference sequence). CDR3 protein: CASSLLDSGDGYTF. CDR3 DNA: TGTGCCAGCAGTCTCTTAGATTCCGGAGATGGCTACACCTTC.